These 28 T cell receptor beta chains came from one sample sequenced in a study of cytomegalovirus exposure and HLA in healthy donors. The PCR was carried out with 60 Vbeta primers and 13 Jbeta primers. Clones were sequenced by immunoSEQ multiplex PCR, and TCRdb holds only the in-frame ones, with some missing. The sample holds approximately 160,000 clones, 65% to 80% seen once. The sample consisted of PBMCs. These receptor sequences come from a woman younger than 45 in good health and CMV-seronegative.

This rearrangement joins TRBV15 to TRBJ1-2, with D unclear. The CDR3 consists of 13 residues. Germline lookup yields CDR1 LNHNV and CDR2 YYDKDF (reference sequence). The V end lost 3 bases, the J end lost 4 bases, and 9 bases lay between the germline ends. The CDR3 spells CATSSTEFYGYTF. The CDR3 DNA reads TGTGCCACCAGCAGCACAGAGTTCTATGGCTACACCTTC.

The rearrangement joins TRBV9 to TRBJ2-3; 9 bases map to TRBD1. V lost 3 bases, J lost 2 bases, and 7 bases stayed unmatched. CDR3 length: 16 residues. Per the germline V gene, CDR1 is SGDLS and CDR2 is YYNGEE. Written as DNA, the CDR3 is TGTGCCAGCAGCGCCCCGGGACAGGGATCCACAGATACGCAGTATTTT. Its protein product is CASSAPGQGSTDTQYF.

Points on this clone: Distinct nucleotide sequences in the sample also encode this CDR3. In nucleotides, the CDR3 is TGCGCCAGCAGCTTGGTTTCGGGGAAGGAGACCCAGTACTTC. Translation: CASSLVSGKETQYF. The V and J genes are TRBV5-1 and TRBJ2-5; maybe TRBD2 (5 bases). The CDR3 covers 14 residues. Trimming took off 0 bases at V and 5 bases at J, with 11 bases between the two ends. Germline V gives CDR1 SGHRS, CDR2 YFSETQ.

This clone was counted a single time. This chain connects TRBV7-6 to TRBJ1-3, with TRBD1 matching 7 bases. This CDR3 comprises 17 residues. V lost 2 bases to trimming and J lost 2 bases; unmatched junction nucleotides: 9. The V gene's germline CDR1 is SGHVS and CDR2 FNYEAQ. The CDR3 loop reads CASSLRPSGTAGNTIYF. For the CDR3, the DNA is TGTGCCAGCAGCTTAAGGCCCTCCGGGACAGCTGGAAACACCATATATTTT.

The chain recombines TRBV7-3 with TRBJ1-2; D perhaps matches TRBD1 (6 bases). CDR3 length: 13 residues. Germline CDR1 and CDR2: SGHTA and FQGTGA. With 5 bases removed from V and 7 bases from J, the gap between germline ends came to 14 bases. The CDR3, as DNA: TGTGCCAGCAGCCTACAGGGTTTTGCTGGCTACACCTTC. This encodes CASSLQGFAGYTF.

V gene TRBV29-1 combines with J gene TRBJ1-1; no clear D. CDR1 SQVTM and CDR2 ANQGSEA come from the germline V gene. The V end was cut by 1 base, the J end by 3 bases, with 6 bases between. This CDR3 contains 12 residues. As DNA, the CDR3 is TGCAGCGTTGAAGGGGCTCACACTGAAGCTTTCTTT. Translating it yields CSVEGAHTEAFF.

This rearrangement joins TRBV7-8 to TRBJ1-2; possibly TRBD1 for D (6 bases). CDR1 and CDR2 from the germline V gene are SGHVS and FQNEAQ. The CDR3 has 15 residues. Trimming left V 2 bases short and J 8 bases short, with 18 bases between. The CDR3 spells CASSLLGRGFRGYTF. In nucleotides, the CDR3 is TGTGCCAGCAGCTTACTAGGCAGGGGCTTCAGGGGCTACACCTTC.

This chain uses TRBV6-1 with TRBJ2-7, with TRBD2 identical over 13 bases. In germline, CDR1 is MNHNS, CDR2 SASEGT. Trimming took 5 bases from V and 2 from J; bases not matched to a gene: 3. The CDR3 loop spans 15 amino acids. The CDR3 DNA reads as TGTGCCAGCAGTAGGGGACTAGCGGGGACCTACGAGCAGTACTTC. It yields the protein CASSRGLAGTYEQYF.

Only one count was recorded for this clone. The chain combines TRBV4-2 with TRBJ2-1; 7 bases are shared with TRBD2. Germline assignment: CDR1 LGHNA and CDR2 YNFKEQ. V dropped 2 bases and J dropped 6; count of bases not matched to a gene: 19. The CDR3 contains 19 residues. CDR3 in amino acids: CASSQSPAGRYVGLNEQFF. The CDR3 bases are TGTGCCAGCAGCCAATCACCAGCGGGGAGGTATGTGGGTCTCAATGAGCAGTTCTTC.

The chain employs TRBV2 and TRBJ2-7; TRBD1 aligns across 9 bases. This CDR3 is 18 amino acids long. The V gene end was trimmed by 4 bases and the J gene end by 5 bases; junction bases not matched to a gene: 18. Germline CDR1 SNHLY, CDR2 FYNNEI. CDR3 in DNA: TGTGCCAGCAGTGGTAGAATCCCGACCGGGACAGGGACCCACGAGCAGTACTTC. This encodes CASSGRIPTGTGTHEQYF. The complete variable domain, with remaining parts taken from reference TRBV2 and TRBJ2-7, reads EPEVTQTPSHQVTQMGQEVILRCVPISNHLYFYWYRQILGQKVEFLVSFYNNEISEKSEIFDDQFSVERPDGSNFTLKIRSTKLEDSAMYFCASSGRIPTGTGTHEQYFGPGTRLTVT.

The CDR3 here is CASSLALADTDTQYF. CDR3 nucleotides: TGCGCCAGCAGCTTGGCTCTAGCAGACACAGATACGCAGTATTTT. This chain uses TRBV5-1 with TRBJ2-3, with D perhaps matching TRBD2 (5 bases). There are 15 residues in the CDR3. Trimming left V 0 bases short and J 2 bases short, with 10 bases between. Germline V CDR1 and CDR2: SGHRS, YFSETQ.

The chain uses TRBV2 and TRBJ2-5; TRBD2 might be the D (5 bases). This CDR3 spans 12 amino acids. V shed 2 bases and J shed 5 bases, with 6 bases lying between them. CDR1 and CDR2 from the germline V gene are SNHLY and FYNNEI. DNA for the CDR3: TGTGCCAGCAGTGAAAGGAGGGAGACCCAGTACTTC. It codes for CASSERRETQYF.

The chain uses TRBV4-3 and TRBJ2-1, with a tentative D call TRBD1 (5 bases). The CDR3 consists of 16 residues. Germline-derived CDR1 and CDR2 are LGHNA and YSLEER. V lost 4 bases to trimming and J lost 7 bases, with 20 bases between them. This CDR3 is CASSPLGPARGNEQFF. In nucleotides, the CDR3 is TGCGCCAGCAGCCCCCTCGGGCCCGCAAGGGGAAATGAGCAGTTCTTC.

This clone has just one count. This chain connects TRBV5-5 to TRBJ1-2; 9 positions match TRBD1. The V gene's germline CDR1 is SGHKS and CDR2 YYEKEE (reference sequence). This CDR3 spans 16 amino acids. J lost 7 bases, V lost 4 bases, and 14 bases had no gene match. The CDR3 nucleotides are TGTGCCAGCAGCCGAGATATACAGGGGGCGTGGGGTGGCTACACCTTC. It specifies CASSRDIQGAWGGYTF. Together with reference TRBV5-5 and TRBJ1-2, the CDR3 gives the full variable domain: DAGVTQSPTHLIKTRGQQVTLRCSPISGHKSVSWYQQVLGQGPQFIFQYYEKEERGRGNFPDRFSARQFPNYSSELNVNALLLGDSALYLCASSRDIQGAWGGYTFGSGTRLTVV.

CDR3 sequence (DNA): TGTGCCAGCCTCCGAGACAGGGGCACAGATACGCAGTATTTT. Its protein product is CASLRDRGTDTQYF. The genes are TRBV18 and TRBJ2-3, with 7 nucleotides matching TRBD1. V trimming: 8 bases; J trimming: 1 base; junction bases outside the gene matches: 6. Germline-derived CDR1 and CDR2 are KGHSH and LQKENI. There are 14 residues in the CDR3.

V and J are TRBV15 and TRBJ2-7; 8 positions agree with TRBD2. Trimming took 0 bases from V and 5 from J; bases not matched to a gene: 6. Germline-derived CDR1 and CDR2 are LNHNV and YYDKDF (reference sequence). The CDR3 totals 15 residues. CDR3 in DNA: TGTGCCACCAGCAGAGATCGGGGGGGTTCCCACGAGCAGTACTTC. It encodes CATSRDRGGSHEQYF.

This rearrangement joins TRBV9 to TRBJ2-2, with 7 bases that match TRBD2. Germline V gene data show CDR1 as SGDLS and CDR2 as YYNGEE. V shed 4 bases, J shed 0 bases, and the junction held 6 bases outside the gene matches. This CDR3 is built from 16 residues. CDR3 DNA sequence: TGTGCCAGCAGCCCTGGGAGGGGCACGAACACCGGGGAGCTGTTTTTT. It is translated as CASSPGRGTNTGELFF.

The chain links TRBV14 to TRBJ2-7, with a possible D match to TRBD2 (6 bases). The CDR3 runs to 17 residues. The germline V gene encodes CDR1 SGHDN and CDR2 FVKESK. The V end lost 1 base, the J end lost 3 bases, and 19 bases lay between the germline ends. The CDR3 loop is CASSQVGLGGGDYEQYF. In nucleotides, the CDR3 is TGTGCCAGCAGCCAAGTCGGGTTGGGAGGTGGAGACTACGAGCAGTACTTC.

V and J are TRBV7-8 and TRBJ1-3, with D possibly TRBD1 on 6 matching bases. V dropped 4 bases and J dropped 4 bases, with 14 bases sitting between them. The CDR3 runs to 15 residues. Germline-derived CDR1 and CDR2 are SGHVS and FQNEAQ. The CDR3 sequence: CASSSTTGGGNTIYF. The CDR3 DNA is TGTGCCAGCAGCTCAACGACAGGTGGGGGAAACACCATATATTTT.

The genes are TRBV27 and TRBJ1-5, with TRBD1 matching 11 bases. The CDR3 is 16 residues long. The junction had 8 bases not matched to a gene; V was cut back by 3 bases and J by 7 bases. Germline V lookup: CDR1 MNHEY, CDR2 SMNVEV (reference sequence). CDR3 DNA sequence: TGTGCCAGCAGTTTGGGAGGACAGGGGGCTCGACAGCCCCAGCATTTT. Protein: CASSLGGQGARQPQHF.

This clone was seen more than once but under ten times. The chain uses TRBV9 and TRBJ2-3, with 7 nucleotides matching TRBD1. Looked up from germline, CDR1 is SGDLS and CDR2 is YYNGEE. This CDR3 has 13 amino acids. J gave up 5 bases and V 0 bases, and 0 bases lay outside the gene matches. Here the CDR3 reads CASSVAGGDTQYF. The CDR3 bases are TGTGCCAGCAGCGTAGCAGGGGGAGATACGCAGTATTTT.

As to this clone: The same CDR3 can be traced to other DNA sequences in this sample. V usage is TRBV7-9 and J usage is TRBJ1-2; 9 positions agree with TRBD1. CDR1 SEHNR and CDR2 FQNEAQ come from the germline V gene (reference sequence). The V gene end was trimmed by 1 base and the J gene end by 0 bases; junction bases not matched to a gene: 0. The CDR3 totals 15 residues. The CDR3 DNA is TGTGCCAGCAGCTTAGGGACAGGGGCTAACTATGGCTACACCTTC. Its protein is CASSLGTGANYGYTF.

Remarks on this clone: Additional DNA sequences in this sample encode the identical CDR3. The CDR3 DNA sequence: TGCAGCGTGAGCGACAGGGGAGCCTACAATGAGCAGTTCTTC. As protein: CSVSDRGAYNEQFF. The genes are TRBV29-1 and TRBJ2-1; 8 bases map to TRBD1. Germline loops: CDR1 SQVTM, CDR2 ANQGSEA. This CDR3 has 14 amino acids. J lost 2 bases, V lost 6 bases, and 6 bases had no gene match.

This clone has just one count. V usage is TRBV14 and J usage is TRBJ1-1; the D gene is possibly TRBD1 (6 bases). Deletions cut 2 bases from V and 4 bases from J, with 14 bases between. Germline assignment: CDR1 SGHDN and CDR2 FVKESK. The CDR3 totals 15 residues. CDR3 region: CASSQWSGVATEAFF. The CDR3 DNA is TGTGCCAGCAGCCAATGGTCAGGGGTGGCCACTGAAGCTTTCTTT.

The chain links TRBV9 to TRBJ1-1; D call uncertain. Trimming took 0 bases from V and 0 from J, leaving 12 bases between them. From germline, CDR1 is SGDLS and CDR2 YYNGEE. The CDR3 contains 16 residues. The CDR3 nucleotides read TGTGCCAGCAGCGTAGATCCGGGATTGGTGAACACTGAAGCTTTCTTT. Translated: CASSVDPGLVNTEAFF.

This rearrangement joins TRBV5-5 to TRBJ2-5; tentatively, D is TRBD1 (6 bases). The CDR3 loop spans 15 amino acids. Germline loops: CDR1 SGHKS, CDR2 YYEKEE (reference sequence). V gave up 2 bases and J gave up 5 bases, with 16 bases separating them. The CDR3 protein is CASSFSTGNLETQYF. The CDR3 DNA sequence: TGTGCCAGCAGCTTCTCGACAGGAAACCTTGAGACCCAGTACTTC.

This clone was seen a handful of times. The V call is TRBV29-1, the J call TRBJ1-1; D may be TRBD1 (6 bases). Germline CDR1 reads SQVTM; CDR2 reads ANQGSEA. CDR3 size: 13 residues. V gave up 6 bases and J gave up 3 bases, with 14 bases separating them. The CDR3 DNA reads TGCAGCGTCTGTACAGGGCCGGACACTGAAGCTTTCTTT. Protein: CSVCTGPDTEAFF.

The gene calls are TRBV19 and TRBJ1-5; 9 bases match TRBD1. Germline CDR1 reads LNHDA; CDR2 reads SQIVND (reference sequence). The length of the CDR3 is 14 residues. V lost 9 bases, J lost 0 bases, and 3 bases stayed unmatched. DNA for the CDR3: TGTGCCAGCGACAGGGGGTCTAGCAATCAGCCCCAGCATTTT. Protein: CASDRGSSNQPQHF.